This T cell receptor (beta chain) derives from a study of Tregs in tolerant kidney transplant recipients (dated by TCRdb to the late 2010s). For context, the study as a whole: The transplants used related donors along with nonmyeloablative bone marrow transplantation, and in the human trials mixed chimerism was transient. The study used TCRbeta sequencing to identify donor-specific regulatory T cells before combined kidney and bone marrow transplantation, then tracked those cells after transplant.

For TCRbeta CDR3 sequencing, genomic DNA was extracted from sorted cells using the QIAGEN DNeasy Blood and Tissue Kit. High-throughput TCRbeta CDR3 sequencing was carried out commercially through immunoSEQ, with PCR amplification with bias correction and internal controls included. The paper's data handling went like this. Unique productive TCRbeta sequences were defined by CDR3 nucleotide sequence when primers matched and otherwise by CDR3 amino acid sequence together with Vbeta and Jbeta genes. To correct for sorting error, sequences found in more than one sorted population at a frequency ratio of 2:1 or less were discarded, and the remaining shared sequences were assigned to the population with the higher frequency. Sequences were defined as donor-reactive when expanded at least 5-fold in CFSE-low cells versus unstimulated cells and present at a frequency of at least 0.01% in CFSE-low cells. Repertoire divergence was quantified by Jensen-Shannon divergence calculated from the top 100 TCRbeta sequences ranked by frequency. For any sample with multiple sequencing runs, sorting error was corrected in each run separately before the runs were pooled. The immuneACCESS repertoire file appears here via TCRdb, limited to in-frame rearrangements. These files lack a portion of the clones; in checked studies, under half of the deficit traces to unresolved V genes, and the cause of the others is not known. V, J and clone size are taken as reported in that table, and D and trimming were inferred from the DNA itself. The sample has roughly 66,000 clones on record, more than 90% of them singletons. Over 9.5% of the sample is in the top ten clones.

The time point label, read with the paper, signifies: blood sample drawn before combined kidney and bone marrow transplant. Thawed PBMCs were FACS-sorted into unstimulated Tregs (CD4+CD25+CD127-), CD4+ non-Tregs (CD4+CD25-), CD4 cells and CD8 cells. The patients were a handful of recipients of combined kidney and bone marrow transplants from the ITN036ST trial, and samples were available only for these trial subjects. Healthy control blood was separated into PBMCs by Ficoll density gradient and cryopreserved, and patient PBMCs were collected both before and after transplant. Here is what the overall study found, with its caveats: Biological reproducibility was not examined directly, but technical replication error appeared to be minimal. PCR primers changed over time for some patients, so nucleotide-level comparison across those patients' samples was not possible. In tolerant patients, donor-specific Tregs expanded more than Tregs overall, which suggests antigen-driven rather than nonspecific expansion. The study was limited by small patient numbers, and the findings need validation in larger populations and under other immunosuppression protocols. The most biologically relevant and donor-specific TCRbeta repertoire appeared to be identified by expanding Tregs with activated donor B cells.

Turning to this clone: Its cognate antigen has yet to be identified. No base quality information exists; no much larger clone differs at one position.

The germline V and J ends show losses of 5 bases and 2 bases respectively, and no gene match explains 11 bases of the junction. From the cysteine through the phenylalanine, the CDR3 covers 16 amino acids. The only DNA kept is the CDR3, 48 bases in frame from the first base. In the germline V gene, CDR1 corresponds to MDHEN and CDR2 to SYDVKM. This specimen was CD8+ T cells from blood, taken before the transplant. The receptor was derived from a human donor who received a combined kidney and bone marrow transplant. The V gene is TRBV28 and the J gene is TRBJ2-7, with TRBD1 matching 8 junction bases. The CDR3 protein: CASSPGMTGATYEQYF. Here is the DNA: TGTGCCAGCAGTCCGGGTATGACAGGGGCGACCTACGAGCAGTACTTC.